The 27 T cell receptor beta chains below all came from one sample that was sequenced in a study of blood T cells in healthy people across ages. Through a sample-barcoded 5' primer and a J-beta primer mix, a second PCR was run for about 6 to 11 cycles. TCRdb re-called the 5' RACE reads with MiXCR, one entry per CDR3 protein. The sample has approximately 1,000,000 distinct CDR3 sequences; under 40% are singletons. Sequencing used blood. The receptors stem from a man between 18 and 29 years old in good health.

This clonotype came up a few times. V usage is TRBV7-3 and J usage is TRBJ2-1, with 9 bases fitting TRBD2. The V gene's germline CDR1 is SGHTA and CDR2 FQGTGA. Trimming took 4 bases from V and 11 from J; bases not matched to a gene: 6. This CDR3 is built from 13 residues. CDR3 DNA: TGTGCCAGCAGCTCACCGGGACTAGCCCAGCAGTTCTTC. Amino acids: CASSSPGLAQQFF.

The chain is built from TRBV4-1 and TRBJ2-1; 9 nucleotides match TRBD1. Germline loops: CDR1 MGHRA, CDR2 YSYEKL. The CDR3 contains 15 residues. Germline trimming cut 2 bases from V and 8 bases from J; bases unmatched to any gene: 7. The DNA for the CDR3 is TGCGCCAGCAGCCAAACCGGGACAGGGAGAGATGAGCAGTTCTTC. The encoded protein is CASSQTGTGRDEQFF.

The chain has TRBV6-6 and TRBJ2-1; D gene ambiguous. CDR1 and CDR2 (germline): MNHNY, SVGAGI (reference sequence). Trimming cost V 6 bases and J 7 bases, with 16 bases left between them. CDR3 size: 14 residues. The CDR3 DNA sequence: TGTGCCAGCAGCACACCCCACTACCGGAATGAGCAGTTCTTC. Amino acid sequence: CASSTPHYRNEQFF.

This clonotype was recorded at least ten times. The V gene is TRBV4-3, the J gene TRBJ2-7; no clear D gene. Germline V gene sequence: CDR1 LGHNA, CDR2 YSLEER. Deletions cut 1 base from V and 2 bases from J, with 12 bases between. This CDR3 is built from 15 residues. The CDR3: CASSQVSSRAYEQYF. The DNA for the CDR3 is TGCGCCAGCAGCCAAGTGAGCAGTAGAGCCTACGAGCAGTACTTC.

This clonotype was picked up many times. One end of the junction fails to match germline, which may point to a read error. The rearrangement joins TRBV7-2 to TRBJ1-1; no firm D call. CDR3 size: 12 residues. Looked up from germline, CDR1 is SGHTA and CDR2 is FQGNSA. The CDR3 is CASSLGLTEAFF. Here the CDR3 DNA reads TGTGCCAGCAGTTTAGGATTGACTGAAGCTTTCTTT.

This clonotype was counted many times. V gene TRBV27 combines with J gene TRBJ2-3; D unresolved. Between the trimmed V and J ends, which lost 2 bases and 3 bases, there was a span of 6 bases. Germline V CDR1 and CDR2: MNHEY, SMNVEV (reference sequence). This CDR3 is 13 amino acids long. CDR3 DNA sequence: TGTGCCAGCAGTTTAAGTAGGACAGATACGCAGTATTTT. Translated, it gives CASSLSRTDTQYF.

This sequence joins TRBV6-5 and TRBJ1-1, with D hard to call. The CDR3 spans 13 residues. From germline, CDR1 is MNHEY and CDR2 SVGAGI. Deletions cut 5 bases from V and 1 base from J, with 8 bases between. CDR3 coding DNA: TGTGCCAGCAGTAATAAGGGGAACACTGAAGCTTTCTTT. This encodes CASSNKGNTEAFF.

This clonotype was observed a handful of times. The rearrangement uses TRBV20-1 and TRBJ2-2, with D possibly TRBD2 on 7 matching bases. Looked up from germline, CDR1 is DFQATT and CDR2 is SNEGSKA (reference sequence). This CDR3 region has 13 residues. Trimming took off 5 bases at V and 6 bases at J, with 13 bases between the two ends. CDR3 residues: CSALGGGSGELFF. CDR3 nucleotides: TGCAGTGCTCTGGGAGGGGGTTCCGGGGAGCTGTTTTTT.

This clonotype came up a few times. This chain uses TRBV7-2 with TRBJ2-7; TRBD1 agrees at 8 bases. CDR3 length: 14 residues. With 8 bases clipped from V and 1 base from J, the junction kept 7 bases outside the gene matches. Germline V gene sequence: CDR1 SGHTA, CDR2 FQGNSA. The CDR3 DNA follows: TGTGCCAGCGTTACAGACAGGGGATCCTACGAGCAGTACTTC. Protein sequence: CASVTDRGSYEQYF.

This clonotype came up a few times. The CDR3 region has the DNA TGCAGTGCCGAAGAGGCGGGGACTAGCACAGATACGCAGTATTTT. Residues: CSAEEAGTSTDTQYF. The chain has TRBV20-1 and TRBJ2-3, with a weak D call TRBD2 (6 bases). Germline values: CDR1 DFQATT, CDR2 SNEGSKA (reference sequence). The CDR3 runs 15 residues. The ends were cut back, 6 bases at V and 0 bases at J, with 16 bases in the middle.

This chain connects TRBV5-1 to TRBJ1-2; the D gene is possibly TRBD1 (5 bases). V lost 4 bases, J lost 5 bases, and 15 bases lay in between. This CDR3 comprises 14 residues. The V gene's germline CDR1 is SGHRS and CDR2 YFSETQ. Written as DNA, the CDR3 is TGCGCCAGCAGCCTGACAGATGAGGGATATGGCTACACCTTC. It yields the protein CASSLTDEGYGYTF.

The chain employs TRBV12-3 or TRBV12-4 and TRBJ2-1; D perhaps matches TRBD2 (6 bases). Trimming pared 6 bases from V and 4 bases from J, leaving 22 bases between. The CDR3 has 17 amino acids. CDR3 region: CASSPKTRDSLYNEQFF. In DNA, the CDR3 is TGTGCCAGCAGCCCAAAAACCCGGGACTCCTTGTACAATGAGCAGTTCTTC.

The J gene is TRBJ2-3, the V gene TRBV7-9, with D perhaps given as TRBD1 or TRBD2 (6 bases each). CDR1 SEHNR and CDR2 FQNEAQ come from the germline V gene (reference sequence). The CDR3 is made up of 17 amino acids. The V end was cut by 2 bases, the J end by 2 bases, with 17 bases between. The chain's CDR3 is CASSLKGAGGPTDTQYF. The DNA of the CDR3 is TGTGCCAGCAGCTTAAAAGGGGCCGGGGGCCCCACAGATACGCAGTATTTT.

This clonotype occurred once. This chain links TRBV5-1 with TRBJ1-3, with D possibly being TRBD1 (5 bases). The CDR3 contains 15 residues. Germline CDR1 is SGHRS and CDR2 is YFSETQ. The V end lost 4 bases, the J end lost 4 bases, and 15 bases lay between the germline ends. CDR3 protein: CASSIARQPGNTIYF. DNA of the CDR3: TGCGCCAGCAGCATAGCGAGACAGCCGGGAAACACCATATATTTT.

This clonotype appeared a few times. The V gene is TRBV20-1, the J gene TRBJ1-1, with TRBD1 identical over 7 bases. Germline trimming cut 2 bases from V and 3 bases from J; bases unmatched to any gene: 9. Germline V gene sequence: CDR1 DFQATT, CDR2 SNEGSKA (reference sequence). The CDR3 is 15 amino acids. In nucleotides, the CDR3 is TGCAGTGCTAGAAACGCGAGGGGGCTGTACACTGAAGCTTTCTTT. Its protein is CSARNARGLYTEAFF.

CDR3 amino acids: CASSGPGQGPYGSSSGGRTDTQYF. CDR3 sequence (DNA): TGTGCCAGCAGTGGACCGGGACAGGGGCCTTATGGCTCTTCTAGCGGGGGGCGTACAGATACGCAGTATTTT. The chain is built from TRBV6-1 and TRBJ2-3; TRBD2 might be the D (11 bases). CDR1 and CDR2 (germline): MNHNS, SASEGT. The ends were cut back, 4 bases at V and 3 bases at J, with 41 bases in the middle. There are 24 residues in the CDR3.

This chain uses TRBV4-2 with TRBJ2-1, with TRBD2 matching over 12 bases. Per germline, CDR1 LGHNA and CDR2 YNFKEQ. V shed 0 bases and J 5 bases; nucleotides not matched to a gene: 2. CDR3 size: 16 residues. The CDR3 DNA is TGTGCCAGCAGCCAAGAACTAGCGGGGGGTAACAATGAGCAGTTCTTC. Its translation is CASSQELAGGNNEQFF.

This clonotype was seen only a few times. This chain connects TRBV5-1 to TRBJ2-1, with D tentatively TRBD2 (6 bases). The germline V gene encodes CDR1 SGHRS and CDR2 YFSETQ. This CDR3 is 14 amino acids long. V dropped 0 bases and J dropped 6 bases, with 10 bases sitting between them. The CDR3 spells CASSLVLGSNEQFF. DNA of the CDR3: TGCGCCAGCAGCTTGGTCCTCGGGAGCAATGAGCAGTTCTTC. The complete variable domain, with remaining parts taken from reference TRBV5-1 and TRBJ2-1, reads KAGVTQTPRYLIKTRGQQVTLSCSPISGHRSVSWYQQTPGQGLQFLFEYFSETQRNKGNFPGRFSGRQFSNSRSEMNVSTLELGDSALYLCASSLVLGSNEQFFGPGTRLTVL.

The chain uses TRBV4-1 and TRBJ1-5, with a weak D call TRBD1 (5 bases). Per the germline V gene, CDR1 is MGHRA and CDR2 is YSYEKL. The V and J ends lost 3 bases and 5 bases respectively, with 14 bases between them. There are 15 residues in the CDR3. DNA for the CDR3: TGCGCCAGCAGCCAGGTTGAGGGGCTCGATCAGCCCCAGCATTTT. Its protein product is CASSQVEGLDQPQHF.

The table lists this clonotype with a few counts. The rearrangement uses TRBV6-1 and TRBJ1-1; possible D gene TRBD1, 5 bases. Germline CDR1 and CDR2: MNHNS and SASEGT. This CDR3 comprises 13 residues. Trimming shortened V by 6 bases and J by 1 base, and 9 bases separated the two germline ends. CDR3 nucleotide sequence: TGTGCCAGCAGGGTGGGGCAGAACACTGAAGCTTTCTTT. Its translation is CASRVGQNTEAFF.

The table lists this clonotype with a few counts. This CDR3 is CASSVVVDPRVDEQYF. CDR3 in DNA: TGTGCCAGCAGCGTAGTGGTAGACCCTAGAGTGGATGAGCAGTACTTC. This chain uses TRBV9 with TRBJ2-5, with D hard to call. The V end lost 0 bases, the J end lost 11 bases, and 23 bases lay between the germline ends. Germline values: CDR1 SGDLS, CDR2 YYNGEE. The CDR3 spans 16 residues.

The genes are TRBV2 and TRBJ1-2; maybe TRBD1 (5 bases). The germline V gene encodes CDR1 SNHLY and CDR2 FYNNEI. This CDR3 is 13 amino acids long. V dropped 8 bases and J dropped 5 bases, with 15 bases sitting between them. CDR3 coding DNA: TGTGCCAGCCAACGGGACGGAAGATATGGCTACACCTTC. Translated, it gives CASQRDGRYGYTF.

A single count supports this clonotype. This sequence joins TRBV21-1 and TRBJ2-1; the table calls TRBD2, which could not be checked here. The J call may be in error: the DNA end matches TRBJ2-7 better. TRBV21-1 is a pseudogene segment. This CDR3 spans 23 amino acids. In DNA, the CDR3 is TGTGCCAGCAGCGCCAAAAAGGAACTAAGATGGAGTAGCGGGGGCGAATCCTACAATGAGCAGTACTTC. This codes for CASSAKKELRWSSGGESYNEQYF.

The gene calls are TRBV12-3 or TRBV12-4 and TRBJ2-3, with no clear D. There are 15 residues in the CDR3. Trimming took 8 bases from V and 0 from J, leaving 15 bases between them. As DNA, the CDR3 is TGTGCCAGCGGGAAGGACGGACGGAGCACAGATACGCAGTATTTT. Translating gives CASGKDGRSTDTQYF.

The genes are TRBV29-1 and TRBJ2-7; a possible D gene is TRBD2 (6 bases). Germline V CDR1 and CDR2: SQVTM, ANQGSEA. The length of the CDR3 is 12 residues. V was pared by 3 bases and J by 3 bases, with 9 bases between. The CDR3 sequence is CSVEGGNYEQYF. CDR3 nucleotide sequence: TGCAGCGTTGAGGGGGGAAACTACGAGCAGTACTTC.

The CDR3 here is CASSFRAGSTYGYTF. The CDR3 nucleotides are TGTGCCAGCAGTTTTAGAGCAGGGAGCACCTATGGCTACACCTTC. The gene calls are TRBV27 and TRBJ1-2; perhaps TRBD1 as D (5 bases). This CDR3 spans 15 amino acids. Germline V gene lookup returns CDR1 MNHEY and CDR2 SMNVEV (reference sequence). Deletions cut 3 bases from V and 4 bases from J, with 15 bases between.

The V and J genes are TRBV4-1 and TRBJ1-4, with 11 bases identical to TRBD1. Germline V CDR1 and CDR2: MGHRA, YSYEKL. This CDR3 has 16 amino acids. The ends lost 2 bases at V and 6 bases at J; junction bases unmatched: 5. The CDR3 spells CASSQRGQGAYEKLFF. The CDR3, as DNA: TGCGCCAGCAGCCAACGCGGACAGGGGGCCTATGAAAAACTGTTTTTT.